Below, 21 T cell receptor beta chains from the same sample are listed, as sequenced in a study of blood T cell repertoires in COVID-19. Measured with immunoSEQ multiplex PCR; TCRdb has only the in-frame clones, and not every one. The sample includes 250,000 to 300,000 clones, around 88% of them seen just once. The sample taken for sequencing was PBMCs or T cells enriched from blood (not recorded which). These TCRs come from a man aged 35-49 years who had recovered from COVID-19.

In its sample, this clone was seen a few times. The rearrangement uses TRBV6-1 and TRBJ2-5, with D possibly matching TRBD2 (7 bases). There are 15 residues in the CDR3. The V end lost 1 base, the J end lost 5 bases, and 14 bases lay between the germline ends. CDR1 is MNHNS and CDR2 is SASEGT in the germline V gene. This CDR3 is CASSEGGGGGETQYF. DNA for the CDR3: TGTGCCAGCAGTGAAGGAGGGGGAGGGGGGGAGACCCAGTACTTC.

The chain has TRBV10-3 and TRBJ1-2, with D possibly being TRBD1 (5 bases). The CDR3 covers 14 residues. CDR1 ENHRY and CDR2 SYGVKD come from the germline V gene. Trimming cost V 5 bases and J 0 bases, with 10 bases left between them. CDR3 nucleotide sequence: TGTGCCATCAGTATCAGGGCGACTAACTATGGCTACACCTTC. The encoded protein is CAISIRATNYGYTF.

The CDR3 loop is CASSETGTGDNQPQHF. CDR3 DNA: TGTGCCAGCAGCGAGACCGGGACAGGTGACAATCAGCCCCAGCATTTT. J is TRBJ1-5 and V is TRBV7-9; 8 bases agree with TRBD1. With V trimmed by 5 bases and J by 3 bases, 9 bases remained unmatched. The CDR3 totals 16 residues. Per germline, CDR1 SEHNR and CDR2 FQNEAQ (reference sequence).

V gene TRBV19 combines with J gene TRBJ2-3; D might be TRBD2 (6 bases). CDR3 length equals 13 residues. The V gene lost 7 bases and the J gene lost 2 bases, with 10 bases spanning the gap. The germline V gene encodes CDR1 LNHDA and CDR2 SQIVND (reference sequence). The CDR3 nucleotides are TGTGCCAGTAATACGGGACTCACAGATACGCAGTATTTT. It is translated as CASNTGLTDTQYF. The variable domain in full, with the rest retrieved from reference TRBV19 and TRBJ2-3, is DGGITQSPKYLFRKEGQNVTLSCEQNLNHDAMYWYRQDPGQGLRLIYYSQIVNDFQKGDIAEGYSVSREKKESFPLTVTSAQKNPTAFYLCASNTGLTDTQYFGPGTRLTVL.

CDR3 sequence reads: CASKNPGLAGLGQYF. CDR3 nucleotides: TGTGCCAGCAAGAATCCGGGACTAGCAGGCTTGGGTCAGTACTTC. This chain uses TRBV6-5 with TRBJ2-4; TRBD2 agrees at 9 bases. The CDR3 is 15 residues long. The germline V gene encodes CDR1 MNHEY and CDR2 SVGAGI. V shed 7 bases, J shed 12 bases, and the junction held 16 bases outside the gene matches.

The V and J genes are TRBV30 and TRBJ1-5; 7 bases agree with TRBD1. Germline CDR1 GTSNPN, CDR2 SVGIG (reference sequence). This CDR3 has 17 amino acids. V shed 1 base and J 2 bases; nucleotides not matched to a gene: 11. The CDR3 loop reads CAWSGSLDRAGNQPQHF. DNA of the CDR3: TGTGCCTGGAGTGGCTCTCTAGACAGGGCGGGCAATCAGCCCCAGCATTTT.

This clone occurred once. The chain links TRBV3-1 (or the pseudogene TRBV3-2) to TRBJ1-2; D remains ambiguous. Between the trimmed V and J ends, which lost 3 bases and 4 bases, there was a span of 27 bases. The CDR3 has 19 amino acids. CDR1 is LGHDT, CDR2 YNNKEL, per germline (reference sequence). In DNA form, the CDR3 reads TGTGCCAGCAGCCAGTTGGTCCCCCAGGATTCGCAGCTTCCCTATGGCTACACCTTC. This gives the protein CASSQLVPQDSQLPYGYTF.

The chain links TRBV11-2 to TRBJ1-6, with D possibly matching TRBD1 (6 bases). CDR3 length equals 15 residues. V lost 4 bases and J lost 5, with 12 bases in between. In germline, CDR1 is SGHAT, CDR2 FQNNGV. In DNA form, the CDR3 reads TGTGCCAGCAGCTCCAGACAGGCCGATAATTCACCCCTCCACTTT. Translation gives CASSSRQADNSPLHF.

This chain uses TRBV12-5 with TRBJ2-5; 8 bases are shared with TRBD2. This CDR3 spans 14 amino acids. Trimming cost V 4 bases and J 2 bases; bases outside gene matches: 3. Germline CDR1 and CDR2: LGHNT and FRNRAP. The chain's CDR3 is CASGSGGEQETQYF. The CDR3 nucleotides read TGTGCTAGTGGTTCCGGGGGGGAACAAGAGACCCAGTACTTC. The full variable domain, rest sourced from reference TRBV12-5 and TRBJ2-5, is DARVTQTPRHKVTEMGQEVTMRCQPILGHNTVFWYRQTMMQGLELLAYFRNRAPLDDSGMPKDRFSAEMPDATLATLKIQPSEPRDSAVYFCASGSGGEQETQYFGPGTRLLVL.

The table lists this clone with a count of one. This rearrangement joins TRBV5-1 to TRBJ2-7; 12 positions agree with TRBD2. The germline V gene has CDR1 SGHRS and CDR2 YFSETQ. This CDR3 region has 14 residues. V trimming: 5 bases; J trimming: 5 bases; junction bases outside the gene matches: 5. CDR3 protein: CASRTSGGVDEQYF. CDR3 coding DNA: TGCGCCAGCAGGACTAGCGGGGGAGTCGACGAGCAGTACTTC. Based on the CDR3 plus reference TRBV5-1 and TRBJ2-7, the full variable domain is KAGVTQTPRYLIKTRGQQVTLSCSPISGHRSVSWYQQTPGQGLQFLFEYFSETQRNKGNFPGRFSGRQFSNSRSEMNVSTLELGDSALYLCASRTSGGVDEQYFGPGTRLTVT.

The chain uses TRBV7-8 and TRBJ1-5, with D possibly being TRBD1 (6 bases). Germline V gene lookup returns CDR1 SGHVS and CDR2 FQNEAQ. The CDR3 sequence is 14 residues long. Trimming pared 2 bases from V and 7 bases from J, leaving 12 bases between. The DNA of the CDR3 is TGTGCCAGCAGCTTACAGGGGTCTGTGCAGCCCCAGCATTTT. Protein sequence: CASSLQGSVQPQHF.

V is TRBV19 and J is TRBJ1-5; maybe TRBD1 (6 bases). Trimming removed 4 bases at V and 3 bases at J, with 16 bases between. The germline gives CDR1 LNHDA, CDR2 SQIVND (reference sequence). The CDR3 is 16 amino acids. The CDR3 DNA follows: TGTGCCAGTAGTAACGACAGGCTAGCACTCAATCAGCCCCAGCATTTT. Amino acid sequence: CASSNDRLALNQPQHF.

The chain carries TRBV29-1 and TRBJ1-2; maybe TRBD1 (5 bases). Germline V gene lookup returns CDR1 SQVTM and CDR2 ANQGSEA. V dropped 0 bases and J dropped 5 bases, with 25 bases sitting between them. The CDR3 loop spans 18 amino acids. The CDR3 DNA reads TGCAGCGTTGAAGATGGGACTTTATTGGCGGCGCCGGGGTATGGCTACACCTTC. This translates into CSVEDGTLLAAPGYGYTF.

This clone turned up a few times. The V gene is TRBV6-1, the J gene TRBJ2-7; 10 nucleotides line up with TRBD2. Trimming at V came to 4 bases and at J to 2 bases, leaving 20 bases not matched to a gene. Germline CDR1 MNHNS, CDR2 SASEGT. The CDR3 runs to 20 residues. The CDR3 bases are TGTGCCAGCAGTGCCCTTCTAGCGGGAGTTTGGCTACACACTCCCTACGAGCAGTACTTC. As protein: CASSALLAGVWLHTPYEQYF.

CDR3 nucleotides: TGTGCCAGCAGGTCGCCGGGAAACTATGGCTACACCTTC. Amino acids: CASRSPGNYGYTF. V and J are TRBV25-1 and TRBJ1-2; D unclear. Looked up from germline, CDR1 is MGHDK and CDR2 is SYGVNS. V was cut by 6 bases and J by 2 bases, with 10 bases left in between. The CDR3 is 13 amino acids.

The CDR3 DNA follows: TGTGCCAGCTCCCGGGGACAGGGGGCGCCCAGGACCGGGGAGCTGTTTTTT. Translated, it gives CASSRGQGAPRTGELFF. The V gene is TRBV18, the J gene TRBJ2-2, with 12 bases identical to TRBD1. The CDR3 length is 17 residues. V lost 6 bases, J lost 5 bases, and 10 bases stayed unmatched. Germline V gene data show CDR1 as KGHSH and CDR2 as LQKENI.

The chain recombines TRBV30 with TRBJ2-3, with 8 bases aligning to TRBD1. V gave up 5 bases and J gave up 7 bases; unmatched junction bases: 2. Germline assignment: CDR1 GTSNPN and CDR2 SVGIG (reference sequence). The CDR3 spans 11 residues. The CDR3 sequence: CAWGDRYTQYF. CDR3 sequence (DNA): TGTGCCTGGGGGGACAGGTATACGCAGTATTTT.

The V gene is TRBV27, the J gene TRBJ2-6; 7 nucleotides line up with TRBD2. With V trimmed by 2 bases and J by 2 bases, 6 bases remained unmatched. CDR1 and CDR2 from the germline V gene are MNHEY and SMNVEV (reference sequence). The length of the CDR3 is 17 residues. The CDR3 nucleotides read TGTGCCAGCAGTTTAAGGGAGGGGAGACCTGGGGCCAACGTCCTGACTTTC. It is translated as CASSLREGRPGANVLTF.

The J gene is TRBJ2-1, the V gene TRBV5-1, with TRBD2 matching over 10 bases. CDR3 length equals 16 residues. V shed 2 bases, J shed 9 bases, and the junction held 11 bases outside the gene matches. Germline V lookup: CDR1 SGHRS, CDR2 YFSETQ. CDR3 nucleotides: TGCGCCAGCAGCTTTAATTTCCTAGCGGGAGATTCTGAGCAGTTCTTC. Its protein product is CASSFNFLAGDSEQFF. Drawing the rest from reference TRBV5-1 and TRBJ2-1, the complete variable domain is KAGVTQTPRYLIKTRGQQVTLSCSPISGHRSVSWYQQTPGQGLQFLFEYFSETQRNKGNFPGRFSGRQFSNSRSEMNVSTLELGDSALYLCASSFNFLAGDSEQFFGPGTRLTVL.

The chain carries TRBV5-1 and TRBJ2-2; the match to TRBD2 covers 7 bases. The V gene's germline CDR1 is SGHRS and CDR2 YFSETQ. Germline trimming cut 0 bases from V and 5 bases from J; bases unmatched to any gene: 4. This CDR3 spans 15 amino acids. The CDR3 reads CASSLATGGTGELFF. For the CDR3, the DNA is TGCGCCAGCAGCTTGGCCACGGGAGGAACCGGGGAGCTGTTTTTT.

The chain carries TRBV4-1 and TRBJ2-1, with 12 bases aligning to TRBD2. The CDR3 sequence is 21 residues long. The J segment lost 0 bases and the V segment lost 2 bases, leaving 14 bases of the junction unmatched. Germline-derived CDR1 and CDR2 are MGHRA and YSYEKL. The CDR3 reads CASSQTVGLAGLTYSYNEQFF. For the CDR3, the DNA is TGCGCCAGCAGCCAAACCGTCGGACTAGCGGGACTGACGTACTCCTACAATGAGCAGTTCTTC.